This TCR beta chain was sequenced for a study of human CD8 memory T cell subsets. Germline V gives CDR1 SEHNR, CDR2 FQNEAQ (reference sequence). The CDR3 totals 15 residues. The TSTEM subset meant CD8+ memory cells that were CCR7+, PD-1- and TIGIT-. Libraries of TCR beta chains were produced by 5' RACE (UMI-labeled). TCRdb reprocessed the 5' RACE reads, with one entry per CDR3 protein and no DNA. This repertoire comprises approximately 7,000 distinct CDR3 sequences; its ten largest clones make up around 25%. Sequencing was done on a sample of CD8+ stem-like memory T cells (TSCM and TCM) sorted from PBMCs. The subset is: stem-like memory CD8 T cells (TSTEM), CCR7+ PD-1- TIGIT-. The TCR sequence derives from a human donor in good health. The chain is built from TRBV7-9 and TRBJ2-7; no DNA is available, so the TRBD2 call from TCRdb remains unchecked. The CDR3 reads CASSGRLAGGGEQYF.